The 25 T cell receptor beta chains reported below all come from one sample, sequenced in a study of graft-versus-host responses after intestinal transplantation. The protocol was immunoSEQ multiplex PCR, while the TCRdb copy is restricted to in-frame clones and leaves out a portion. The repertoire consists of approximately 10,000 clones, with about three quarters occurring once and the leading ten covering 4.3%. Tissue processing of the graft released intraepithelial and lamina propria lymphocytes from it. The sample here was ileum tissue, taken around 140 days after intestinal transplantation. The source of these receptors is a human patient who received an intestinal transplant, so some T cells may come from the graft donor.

The CDR3 coding sequence is TGTGCCAGCAGCCCAACAGGATTGCGGGGGACCGGGGAGCTGTTTTTT. It codes for CASSPTGLRGTGELFF. The chain links TRBV11-2 to TRBJ2-2, with 7 bases lining up with TRBD2. The germline V gene has CDR1 SGHAT and CDR2 FQNNGV. The CDR3 is 16 amino acids. V dropped 5 bases and J dropped 5; count of bases not matched to a gene: 11.

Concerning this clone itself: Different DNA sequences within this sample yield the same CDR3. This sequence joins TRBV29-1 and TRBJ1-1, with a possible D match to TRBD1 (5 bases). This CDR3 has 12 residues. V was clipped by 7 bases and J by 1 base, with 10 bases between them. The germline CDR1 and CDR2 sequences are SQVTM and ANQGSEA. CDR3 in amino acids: CSAGGGNTEAFF. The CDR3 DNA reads TGCAGCGCCGGGGGGGGGAACACTGAAGCTTTCTTT. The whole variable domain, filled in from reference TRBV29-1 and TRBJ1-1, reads SAVISQKPSRDICQRGTSLTIQCQVDSQVTMMFWYRQQPGQSLTLIATANQGSEATYESGFVIDKFPISRPNLTFSTLTVSNMSPEDSSIYLCSAGGGNTEAFFGQGTRLTVV.

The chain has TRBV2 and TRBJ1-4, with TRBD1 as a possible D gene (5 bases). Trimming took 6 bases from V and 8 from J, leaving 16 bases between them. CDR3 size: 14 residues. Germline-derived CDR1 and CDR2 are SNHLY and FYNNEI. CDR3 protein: CASRRGGRGEKLFF. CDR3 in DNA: TGTGCCAGCAGACGGGGGGGACGGGGGGAAAAACTGTTTTTT. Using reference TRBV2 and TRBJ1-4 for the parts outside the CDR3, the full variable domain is EPEVTQTPSHQVTQMGQEVILRCVPISNHLYFYWYRQILGQKVEFLVSFYNNEISEKSEIFDDQFSVERPDGSNFTLKIRSTKLEDSAMYFCASRRGGRGEKLFFGSGTQLSVL.

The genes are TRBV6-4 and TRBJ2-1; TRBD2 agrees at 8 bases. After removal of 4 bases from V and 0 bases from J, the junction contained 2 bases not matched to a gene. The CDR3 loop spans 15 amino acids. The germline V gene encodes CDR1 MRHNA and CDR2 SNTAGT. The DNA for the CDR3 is TGTGCCAGCAGTGCCGGGAGGGACTCCTACAATGAGCAGTTCTTC. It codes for CASSAGRDSYNEQFF.

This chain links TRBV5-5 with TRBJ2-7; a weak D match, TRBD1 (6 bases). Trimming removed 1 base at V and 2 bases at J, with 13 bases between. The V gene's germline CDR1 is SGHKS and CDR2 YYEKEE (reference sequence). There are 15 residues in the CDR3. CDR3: CASSLSQGTPYEQYF. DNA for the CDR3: TGTGCCAGCAGCTTGTCTCAGGGGACCCCCTACGAGCAGTACTTC. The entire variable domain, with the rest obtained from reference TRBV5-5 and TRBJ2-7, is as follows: DAGVTQSPTHLIKTRGQQVTLRCSPISGHKSVSWYQQVLGQGPQFIFQYYEKEERGRGNFPDRFSARQFPNYSSELNVNALLLGDSALYLCASSLSQGTPYEQYFGPGTRLTVT.

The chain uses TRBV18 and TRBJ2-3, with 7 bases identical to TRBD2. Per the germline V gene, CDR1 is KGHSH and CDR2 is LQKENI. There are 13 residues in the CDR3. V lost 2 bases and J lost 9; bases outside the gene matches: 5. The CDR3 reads CASSPNRDYTQYF. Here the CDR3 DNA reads TGTGCCAGCTCACCAAACCGGGACTACACGCAGTATTTT.

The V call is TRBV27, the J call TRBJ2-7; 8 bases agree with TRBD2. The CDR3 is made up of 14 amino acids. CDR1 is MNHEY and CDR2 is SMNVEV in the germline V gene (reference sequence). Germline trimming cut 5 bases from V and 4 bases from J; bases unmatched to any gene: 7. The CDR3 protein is CASSLSGNGYEQYF. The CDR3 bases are TGTGCCAGCAGTCTTAGCGGGAACGGTTACGAGCAGTACTTC.

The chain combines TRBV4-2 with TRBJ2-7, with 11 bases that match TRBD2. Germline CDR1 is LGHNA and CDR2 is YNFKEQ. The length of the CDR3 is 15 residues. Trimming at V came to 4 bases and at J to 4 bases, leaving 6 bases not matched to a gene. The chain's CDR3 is CASSLSGTSGYEQYF. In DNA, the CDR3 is TGTGCCAGCAGCCTATCCGGGACTAGCGGATACGAGCAGTACTTC.

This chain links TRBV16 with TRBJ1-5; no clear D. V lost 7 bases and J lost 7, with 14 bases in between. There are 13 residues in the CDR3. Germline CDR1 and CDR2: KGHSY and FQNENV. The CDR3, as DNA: TGTGCCAGCACCAACATGAGGGAGCAGCCCCAGCATTTT. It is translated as CASTNMREQPQHF.

CDR3 amino acids: CASSESSSPGEQYF. CDR3 nucleotide sequence: TGTGCCAGCAGCGAGTCTTCGAGCCCGGGGGAGCAGTACTTC. The chain employs TRBV7-9 and TRBJ2-7; perhaps TRBD2 as D (5 bases). This CDR3 comprises 14 residues. Trimming took 5 bases from V and 7 from J, leaving 18 bases between them. Germline CDR1 reads SEHNR; CDR2 reads FQNEAQ (reference sequence).

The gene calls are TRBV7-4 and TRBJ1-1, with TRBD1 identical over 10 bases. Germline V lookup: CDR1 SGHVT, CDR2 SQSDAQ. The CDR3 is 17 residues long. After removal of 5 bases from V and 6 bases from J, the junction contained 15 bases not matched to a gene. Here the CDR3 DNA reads TGTGCCAGCAGCCCGAACCACCCCACGACAGGGGGCGCTGAAGCTTTCTTT. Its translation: CASSPNHPTTGGAEAFF. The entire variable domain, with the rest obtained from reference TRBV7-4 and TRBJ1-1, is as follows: GAGVSQSPRYKVAKRGRDVALRCDSISGHVTLYWYRQTLGQGSEVLTYSQSDAQRDKSGRPSGRFSAERPERSVSTLKIQRTEQGDSAVYLCASSPNHPTTGGAEAFFGQGTRLTVV.

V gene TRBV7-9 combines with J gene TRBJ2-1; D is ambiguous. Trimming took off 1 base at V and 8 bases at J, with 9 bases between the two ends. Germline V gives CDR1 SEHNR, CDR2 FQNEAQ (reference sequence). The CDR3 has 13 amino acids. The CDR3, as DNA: TGTGCCAGCAGCTTAGGTGGAGACTATGAGCAGTTCTTC. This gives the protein CASSLGGDYEQFF.

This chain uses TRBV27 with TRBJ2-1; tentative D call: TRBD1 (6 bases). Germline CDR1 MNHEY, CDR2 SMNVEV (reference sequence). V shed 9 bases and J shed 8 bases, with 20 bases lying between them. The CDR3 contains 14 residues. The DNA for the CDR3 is TGTGCCAGTGGAAGGACAGACCTCCTCCATGAGCAGTTCTTC. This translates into CASGRTDLLHEQFF.

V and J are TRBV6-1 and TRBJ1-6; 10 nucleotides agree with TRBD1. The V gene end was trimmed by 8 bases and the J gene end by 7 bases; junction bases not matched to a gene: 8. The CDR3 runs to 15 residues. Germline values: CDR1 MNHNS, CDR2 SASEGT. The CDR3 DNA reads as TGTGCCAGCGTACGACAGGGGGCGGGAAATTCACCCCTCCACTTT. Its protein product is CASVRQGAGNSPLHF.

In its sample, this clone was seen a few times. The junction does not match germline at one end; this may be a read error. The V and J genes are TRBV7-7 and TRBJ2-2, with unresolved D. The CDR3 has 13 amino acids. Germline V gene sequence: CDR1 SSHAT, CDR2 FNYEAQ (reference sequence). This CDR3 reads CASSLGGNGELFF. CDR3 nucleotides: TGTGCTAGCAGCTTAGGCGGCAATGGGGAGCTGTTTTTT. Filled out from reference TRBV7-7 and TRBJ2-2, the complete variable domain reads GAGVSQSPRYKVTKRGQDVTLRCDPISSHATLYWYQQALGQGPEFLTYFNYEAQPDKSGLPSDRFSAERPEGSISTLTIQRTEQRDSAMYRCASSLGGNGELFFGEGSRLTVL.

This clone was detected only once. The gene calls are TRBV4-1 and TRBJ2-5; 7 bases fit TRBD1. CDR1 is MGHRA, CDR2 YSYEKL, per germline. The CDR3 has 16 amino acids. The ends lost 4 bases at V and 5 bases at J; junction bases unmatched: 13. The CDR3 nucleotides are TGCGCCAGCAGCCCACAACCGACAGGGATAGGGGAGACCCAGTACTTC. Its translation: CASSPQPTGIGETQYF.

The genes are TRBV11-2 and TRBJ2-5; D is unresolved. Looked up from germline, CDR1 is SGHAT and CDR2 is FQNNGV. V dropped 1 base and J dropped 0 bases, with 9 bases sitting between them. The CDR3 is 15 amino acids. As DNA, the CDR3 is TGTGCCAGCAGCTTAGGTCTTCGGGACCAAGAGACCCAGTACTTC. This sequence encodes CASSLGLRDQETQYF.

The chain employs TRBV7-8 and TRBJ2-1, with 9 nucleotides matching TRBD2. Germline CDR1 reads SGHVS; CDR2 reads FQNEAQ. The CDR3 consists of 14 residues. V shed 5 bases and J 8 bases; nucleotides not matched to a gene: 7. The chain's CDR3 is CASSGSAGGYEQFF. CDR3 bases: TGTGCCAGCAGCGGGTCGGCGGGGGGGTATGAGCAGTTCTTC.

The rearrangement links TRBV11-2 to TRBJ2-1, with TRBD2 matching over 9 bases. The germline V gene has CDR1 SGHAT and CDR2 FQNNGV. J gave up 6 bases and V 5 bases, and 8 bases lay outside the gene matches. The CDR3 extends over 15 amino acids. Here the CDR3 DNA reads TGTGCCAGCAGCCCCCTGGCGGGGGGGTTCAATGAGCAGTTCTTC. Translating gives CASSPLAGGFNEQFF.

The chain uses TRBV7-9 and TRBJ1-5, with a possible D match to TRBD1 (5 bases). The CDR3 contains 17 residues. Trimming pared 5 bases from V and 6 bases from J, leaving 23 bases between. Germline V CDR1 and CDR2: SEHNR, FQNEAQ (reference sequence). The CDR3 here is CASSPGGVYESRQPQHF. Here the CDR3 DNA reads TGTGCCAGCAGCCCTGGGGGGGTATACGAGTCTCGTCAGCCCCAGCATTTT. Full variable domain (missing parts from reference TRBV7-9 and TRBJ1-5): DTGVSQNPRHKITKRGQNVTFRCDPISEHNRLYWYRQTLGQGPEFLTYFQNEAQLEKSRLLSDRFSAERPKGSFSTLEIQRTEQGDSAMYLCASSPGGVYESRQPQHFGDGTRLSIL.

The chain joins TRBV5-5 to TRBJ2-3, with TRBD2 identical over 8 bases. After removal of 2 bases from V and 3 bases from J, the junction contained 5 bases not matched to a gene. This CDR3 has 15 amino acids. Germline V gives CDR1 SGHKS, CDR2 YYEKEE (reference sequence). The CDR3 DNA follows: TGTGCCAGCAGCTTATGGAGCGGGGGAACAGATACGCAGTATTTT. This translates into CASSLWSGGTDTQYF.

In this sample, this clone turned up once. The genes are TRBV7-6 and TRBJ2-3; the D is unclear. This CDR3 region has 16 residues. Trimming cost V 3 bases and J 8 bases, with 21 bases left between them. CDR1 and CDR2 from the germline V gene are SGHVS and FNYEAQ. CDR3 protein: CASSFYPHRPFSTQYF. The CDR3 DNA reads TGTGCCAGCAGCTTTTACCCGCACAGACCTTTCAGTACGCAGTATTTT.

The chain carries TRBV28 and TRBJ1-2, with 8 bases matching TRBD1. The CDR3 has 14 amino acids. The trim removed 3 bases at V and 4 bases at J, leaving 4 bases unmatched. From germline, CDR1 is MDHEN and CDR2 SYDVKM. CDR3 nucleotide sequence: TGTGCCAGCAGTTTCCTAACAGGGGGCTATGGCTACACCTTC. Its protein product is CASSFLTGGYGYTF.

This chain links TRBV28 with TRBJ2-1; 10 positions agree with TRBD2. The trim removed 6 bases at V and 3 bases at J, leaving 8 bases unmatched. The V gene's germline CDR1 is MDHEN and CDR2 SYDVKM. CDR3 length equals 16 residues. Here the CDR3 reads CASSFLAGEGYNEQFF. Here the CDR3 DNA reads TGTGCCAGCAGCTTTCTAGCGGGGGAGGGCTACAATGAGCAGTTCTTC. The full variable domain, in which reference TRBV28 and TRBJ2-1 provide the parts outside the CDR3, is DVKVTQSSRYLVKRTGEKVFLECVQDMDHENMFWYRQDPGLGLRLIYFSYDVKMKEKGDIPEGYSVSREKKERFSLILESASTNQTSMYLCASSFLAGEGYNEQFFGPGTRLTVL.

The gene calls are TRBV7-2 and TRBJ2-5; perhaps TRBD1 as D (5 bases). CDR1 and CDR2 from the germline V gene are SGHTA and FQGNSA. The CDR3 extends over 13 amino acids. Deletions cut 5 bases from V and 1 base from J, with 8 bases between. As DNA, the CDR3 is TGTGCCAGCAGCCGACAGTCCCAAGAGACCCAGTACTTC. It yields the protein CASSRQSQETQYF. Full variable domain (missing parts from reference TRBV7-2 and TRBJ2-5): GAGVSQSPSNKVTEKGKDVELRCDPISGHTALYWYRQSLGQGLEFLIYFQGNSAPDKSGLPSDRFSAERTGGSVSTLTIQRTQQEDSAVYLCASSRQSQETQYFGPGTRLLVL.